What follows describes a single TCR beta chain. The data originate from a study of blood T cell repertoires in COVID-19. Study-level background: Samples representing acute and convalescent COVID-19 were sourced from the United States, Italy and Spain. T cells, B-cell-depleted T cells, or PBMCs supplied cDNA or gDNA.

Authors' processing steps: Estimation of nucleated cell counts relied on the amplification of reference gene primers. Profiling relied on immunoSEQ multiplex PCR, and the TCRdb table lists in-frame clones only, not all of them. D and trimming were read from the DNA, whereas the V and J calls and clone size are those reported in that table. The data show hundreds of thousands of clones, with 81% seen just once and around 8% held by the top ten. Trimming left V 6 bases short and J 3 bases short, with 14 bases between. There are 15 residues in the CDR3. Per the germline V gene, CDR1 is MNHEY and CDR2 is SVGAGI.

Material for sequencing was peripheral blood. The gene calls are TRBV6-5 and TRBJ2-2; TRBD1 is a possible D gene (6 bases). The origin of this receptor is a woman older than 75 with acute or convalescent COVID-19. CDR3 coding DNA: TGTGCCAGCAGACAGGGTTCTATGGACACCGGGGAGCTGTTTTTT. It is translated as CASRQGSMDTGELFF.